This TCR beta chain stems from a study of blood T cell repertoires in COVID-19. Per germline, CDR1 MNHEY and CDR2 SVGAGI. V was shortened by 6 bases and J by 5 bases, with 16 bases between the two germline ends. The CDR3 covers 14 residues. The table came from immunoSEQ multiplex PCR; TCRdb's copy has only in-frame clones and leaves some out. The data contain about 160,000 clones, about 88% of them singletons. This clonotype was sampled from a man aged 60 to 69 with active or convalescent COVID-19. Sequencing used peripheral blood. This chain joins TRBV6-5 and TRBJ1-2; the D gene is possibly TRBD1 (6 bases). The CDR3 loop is CASRPTGMKYGYTF. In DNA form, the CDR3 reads TGTGCCAGCAGACCCACAGGGATGAAGTATGGCTACACCTTC.